Listed here are 5 T cell receptor beta chains from one sample, sequenced in a study of cytomegalovirus exposure and HLA in healthy donors. The PCR made use of 60 Vbeta and 13 Jbeta primers. This table comes from immunoSEQ multiplex PCR, and its TCRdb copy is limited to in-frame clones, with some not included. The repertoire holds about 280,000 clones, roughly 90% seen once, with approximately 2% in the top ten. What was sequenced was PBMCs. These receptors were taken from a woman under 30 in good health and CMV-seronegative.

This CDR3 reads CASGDGVEGNYGYTF. DNA for the CDR3: TGTGCCAGCGGGGACGGGGTGGAGGGTAACTATGGCTACACCTTC. The chain links TRBV5-4 to TRBJ1-2; the D gene is possibly TRBD1 (5 bases). CDR1 and CDR2 from the germline V gene are SGHNT and YYREEE (reference sequence). The CDR3 loop spans 15 amino acids. Trimming left V 7 bases short and J 1 base short, with 17 bases between.

The J gene is TRBJ2-1, the V gene TRBV11-3, with 9 bases lining up with TRBD2. The length of the CDR3 is 14 residues. Looked up from germline, CDR1 is SGHNT and CDR2 is YENEEA. V trimming: 5 bases; J trimming: 8 bases; junction bases outside the gene matches: 7. CDR3 sequence: CASSPTSGSYEQFF. The CDR3 bases are TGTGCCAGCAGCCCGACTAGCGGAAGCTATGAGCAGTTCTTC.

The chain carries TRBV29-1 and TRBJ1-4, with D unresolved. The germline V and J ends were trimmed by 5 bases and 10 bases, with 14 bases remaining between them. Germline lookup yields CDR1 SQVTM and CDR2 ANQGSEA. This CDR3 region has 12 residues. CDR3 DNA sequence: TGCAGCGTTCCAGGCAGGCCCGGAAAACTGTTTTTT. Translation gives CSVPGRPGKLFF.

The V and J genes are TRBV2 and TRBJ1-2; D is undetermined. Trimming shortened V by 2 bases and J by 6 bases, and 13 bases separated the two germline ends. CDR3 length equals 14 residues. Germline values: CDR1 SNHLY, CDR2 FYNNEI. The DNA of the CDR3 is TGTGCCAGCAGTGAATATATGGGAGCAAATGGCTACACCTTC. Residues: CASSEYMGANGYTF.

This clone has only one observation. The genes are TRBV6-1 and TRBJ2-7; 8 bases are shared with TRBD1. Germline assignment: CDR1 MNHNS and CDR2 SASEGT. The V and J ends lost 3 bases and 3 bases, in that order; junction bases with no gene match: 13. The CDR3 is 17 amino acids. The CDR3: CASSEDGYRGFSYEQYF. CDR3 sequence (DNA): TGTGCCAGCAGTGAGGACGGATACAGGGGGTTCAGCTACGAGCAGTACTTC.